The 18 T cell receptor beta chains reported below all come from one sample, sequenced in a study of blood T cell repertoires in COVID-19. Libraries were prepared by immunoSEQ multiplex PCR; TCRdb keeps only in-frame clonotypes and omits some of them. The data show some 160,000 clones, with under 85% seen just once and approximately 13% held by the top ten. Input material: peripheral blood. Source of these receptors: a man between 65 and 80 years old who had recovered from COVID-19.

This chain connects TRBV20-1 to TRBJ2-7, with TRBD1 matching over 10 bases. The CDR3 extends over 14 amino acids. After removal of 3 bases from V and 4 bases from J, the junction contained 6 bases not matched to a gene. Germline lookup yields CDR1 DFQATT and CDR2 SNEGSKA (reference sequence). In nucleotides, the CDR3 is TGCAGTGCTAGTAGGGGGACAGGGGCTTACGAGCAGTACTTC. It yields the protein CSASRGTGAYEQYF.

About this clone: A read error may account for a junction end that differs from germline. The CDR3 is CVSSPDRNTEAFF. The CDR3 DNA follows: TGTGTCAGCAGCCCCGACAGGAACACTGAAGCTTTCTTT. This chain links TRBV11-2 with TRBJ1-1, with D maybe TRBD1 (5 bases). CDR3 length: 13 residues. Germline lookup yields CDR1 SGHAT and CDR2 FQNNGV.

The CDR3 coding sequence is TGTGCCAGCAGCCTGGGACAAACCCTCGGGGAGCAGTACTTC. Amino acid sequence: CASSLGQTLGEQYF. This sequence joins TRBV9 and TRBJ2-7; weak D call: TRBD1 (6 bases). The CDR3 is made up of 14 amino acids. Germline V CDR1 and CDR2: SGDLS, YYNGEE. V dropped 4 bases and J dropped 7 bases, with 18 bases sitting between them.

This sequence joins TRBV18 and TRBJ2-5; 15 bases fit TRBD2. Looked up from germline, CDR1 is KGHSH and CDR2 is LQKENI. The CDR3 length is 16 residues. With 3 bases clipped from V and 4 bases from J, the junction kept 3 bases outside the gene matches. The CDR3 nucleotides read TGTGCCAGCTCACCTCCGGGACTAGCGGGAGGAGAGACCCAGTACTTC. This translates into CASSPPGLAGGETQYF.

The chain carries TRBV6-5 and TRBJ2-2; D is perhaps TRBD2 (6 bases). Germline assignment: CDR1 MNHEY and CDR2 SVGAGI. CDR3 length equals 15 residues. V was cut by 5 bases and J by 1 base, with 11 bases left in between. The CDR3 DNA sequence: TGTGCCAGCAGTCAATTGCGGGAGAACACCGGGGAGCTGTTTTTT. Protein: CASSQLRENTGELFF.

This chain joins TRBV3-1 (or the pseudogene TRBV3-2) and TRBJ1-2; 8 bases map to TRBD1. The V and J ends lost 5 bases and 7 bases, in that order; junction bases with no gene match: 6. CDR3 length: 13 residues. The germline V gene encodes CDR1 LGHDT and CDR2 YNNKEL (reference sequence). The CDR3 DNA is TGTGCCAGCAGCATCAGGGGGCAGCGTGGCTACACCTTC. It codes for CASSIRGQRGYTF.

The chain has TRBV6-5 and TRBJ1-2, with TRBD1 as a possible D gene (6 bases). The V end lost 7 bases, the J end lost 2 bases, and 11 bases lay between the germline ends. The CDR3 runs 13 residues. Germline V gene data show CDR1 as MNHEY and CDR2 as SVGAGI. The CDR3 DNA reads TGTGCCAGCAAAAAACAGGGCAACTATGGCTACACCTTC. Its translation is CASKKQGNYGYTF.

The V gene is TRBV6-5, the J gene TRBJ2-3; 9 positions match TRBD2. The CDR3 consists of 15 residues. Germline V gene lookup returns CDR1 MNHEY and CDR2 SVGAGI. The trim removed 5 bases at V and 6 bases at J, leaving 9 bases unmatched. The CDR3 loop reads CASSSLAGVRDTQYF. CDR3 sequence (DNA): TGTGCCAGCAGTAGCTTAGCGGGAGTGAGGGATACGCAGTATTTT.

This sequence joins TRBV9 and TRBJ2-2; 8 nucleotides line up with TRBD2. There are 19 residues in the CDR3. V lost 3 bases, J lost 5 bases, and 18 bases stayed unmatched. The germline CDR1 and CDR2 sequences are SGDLS and YYNGEE. CDR3 region: CASSDRLRQVSGGTGELFF. DNA of the CDR3: TGTGCCAGCAGCGACCGACTTCGGCAGGTCTCGGGGGGGACCGGGGAGCTGTTTTTT.

In its sample, this clone was seen many times. The rearrangement joins TRBV5-6 to TRBJ2-2; D perhaps matches TRBD1 (5 bases). Germline CDR1 SGHDT, CDR2 YYEEEE. Trimming took 4 bases from V and 1 from J, leaving 14 bases between them. The CDR3 has 16 amino acids. The CDR3 loop is CASSVDRGLNTGELFF. The CDR3 DNA sequence: TGTGCCAGCAGCGTAGACAGAGGTTTGAACACCGGGGAGCTGTTTTTT.

V usage is TRBV7-8 and J usage is TRBJ2-7, with 8 bases lining up with TRBD2. The CDR3 loop spans 15 amino acids. After removal of 4 bases from V and 3 bases from J, the junction contained 8 bases not matched to a gene. The germline V gene encodes CDR1 SGHVS and CDR2 FQNEAQ. The CDR3 spells CASSSRGLEDYEQYF. The CDR3 region has the DNA TGTGCCAGCAGCTCACGGGGACTAGAAGACTACGAGCAGTACTTC.

V usage is TRBV12-5 and J usage is TRBJ1-2; TRBD1 aligns across 8 bases. Germline V lookup: CDR1 LGHNT, CDR2 FRNRAP. V shed 8 bases, J shed 4 bases, and the junction held 9 bases outside the gene matches. The CDR3 is made up of 14 amino acids. In nucleotides, the CDR3 is TGTGCTAGTCTTCCTACCGGGACAGGCTATGGCTACACCTTC. It codes for CASLPTGTGYGYTF.

The rearrangement links TRBV11-2 to TRBJ2-3; no definite D call. CDR1 is SGHAT, CDR2 FQNNGV, per germline. CDR3 size: 14 residues. V was pared by 5 bases and J by 2 bases, with 11 bases between. CDR3 region: CASSRGVVTDTQYF. CDR3 nucleotide sequence: TGTGCCAGCAGCCGAGGAGTTGTCACAGATACGCAGTATTTT.

The V call is TRBV9, the J call TRBJ2-2, with TRBD1 matching 7 bases. The CDR3 is 14 residues long. With V trimmed by 5 bases and J by 3 bases, 4 bases remained unmatched. The germline gives CDR1 SGDLS, CDR2 YYNGEE. Written as DNA, the CDR3 is TGTGCCAGCAGACGGGACAGCGACACCGGGGAGCTGTTTTTT. Its translation is CASRRDSDTGELFF.

The V call is TRBV5-1, the J call TRBJ2-7; TRBD1 matches 8 bases. CDR1 and CDR2 from the germline V gene are SGHRS and YFSETQ. V shed 8 bases, J shed 5 bases, and the junction held 12 bases outside the gene matches. CDR3 length: 14 amino acids. The DNA for the CDR3 is TGCGCCAGTACAAAAGGACAGGGTGGCCACGAGCAGTACTTC. This gives the protein CASTKGQGGHEQYF.

This chain links TRBV28 with TRBJ1-3, with unresolved D. This CDR3 is 14 amino acids long. Germline V CDR1 and CDR2: MDHEN, SYDVKM. V was pared by 2 bases and J by 4 bases, with 9 bases between. The CDR3 here is CASSLTTPGNTIYF. CDR3 DNA sequence: TGTGCCAGCAGTTTAACAACACCGGGAAACACCATATATTTT.

The CDR3 DNA is TGTGCCAGCTCACCGCTGCCGGGACAGGGGTCGTCCAATTCACCCCTCCACTTT. Translating gives CASSPLPGQGSSNSPLHF. This chain uses TRBV18 with TRBJ1-6; 10 nucleotides align to TRBD1. The CDR3 has 18 residues. Germline V gene lookup returns CDR1 KGHSH and CDR2 LQKENI. Losses at the gene ends were 3 bases for V and 7 bases for J; bases not matched to a gene: 12. The whole variable domain, filled in from reference TRBV18 and TRBJ1-6, reads NAGVMQNPRHLVRRRGQEARLRCSPMKGHSHVYWYRQLPEEGLKFMVYLQKENIIDESGMPKERFSAEFPKEGPSILRIQQVVRGDSAAYFCASSPLPGQGSSNSPLHFGNGTRLTVT.

The V and J genes are TRBV28 and TRBJ2-7; perhaps TRBD1 as D (5 bases). V lost 4 bases and J lost 12, with 13 bases in between. Germline-derived CDR1 and CDR2 are MDHEN and SYDVKM. This CDR3 spans 11 amino acids. The CDR3 protein is CASSSQGLRYF. CDR3 nucleotide sequence: TGTGCCAGCAGTTCTCAGGGTCTAAGGTACTTC.